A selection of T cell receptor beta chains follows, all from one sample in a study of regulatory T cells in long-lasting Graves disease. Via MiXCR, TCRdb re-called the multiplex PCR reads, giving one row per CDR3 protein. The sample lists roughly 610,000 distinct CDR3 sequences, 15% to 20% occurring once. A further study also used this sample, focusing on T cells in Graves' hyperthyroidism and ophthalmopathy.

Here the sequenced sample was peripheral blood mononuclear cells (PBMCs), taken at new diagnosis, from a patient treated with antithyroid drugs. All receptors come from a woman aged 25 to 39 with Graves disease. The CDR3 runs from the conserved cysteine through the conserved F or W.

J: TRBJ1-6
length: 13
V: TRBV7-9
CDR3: CASSLQGSSPLHF

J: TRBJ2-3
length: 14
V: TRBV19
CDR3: CASSSREGTDTQYF

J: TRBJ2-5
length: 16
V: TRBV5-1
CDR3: CASSSGTSGGQETQYF

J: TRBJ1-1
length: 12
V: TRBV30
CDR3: CACGHYPTEAFF

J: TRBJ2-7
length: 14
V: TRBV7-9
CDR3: CASSPPGVGYEQYF

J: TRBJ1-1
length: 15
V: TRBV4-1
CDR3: CASSQLQGRVSEAFF

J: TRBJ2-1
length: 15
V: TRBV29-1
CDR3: CSASSGRVSYNEQFF

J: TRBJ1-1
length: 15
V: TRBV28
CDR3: CASNRQGIGPTEAFF

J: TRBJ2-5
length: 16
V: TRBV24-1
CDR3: CATSSPAGGTQETQYF

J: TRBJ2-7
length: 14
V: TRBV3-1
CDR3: CASSKKGGSGEQYF

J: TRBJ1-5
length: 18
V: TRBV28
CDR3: CASSLQTGGRKLNQPQHF

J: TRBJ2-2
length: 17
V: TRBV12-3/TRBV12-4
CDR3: CASRFRTAPGTTGELFF

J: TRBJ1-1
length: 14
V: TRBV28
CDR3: CASSITGGSTEAFF

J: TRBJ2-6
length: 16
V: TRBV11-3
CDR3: CASSSRGAPGANVLTF

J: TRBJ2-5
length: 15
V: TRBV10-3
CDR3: CAISDVGGARETQYF

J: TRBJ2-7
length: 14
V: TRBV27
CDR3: CASSPDRGPFEQYF

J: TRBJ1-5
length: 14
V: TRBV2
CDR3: CASSGDSRDQPQHF

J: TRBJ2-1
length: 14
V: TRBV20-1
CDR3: CSASEFRRTNEQFF

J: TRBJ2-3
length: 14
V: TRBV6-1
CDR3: CASMISGGTDTQYF

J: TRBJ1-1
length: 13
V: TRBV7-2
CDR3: CASSLRRDTEAFF

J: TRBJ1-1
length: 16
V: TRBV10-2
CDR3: CASSEGGQGAGTEAFF

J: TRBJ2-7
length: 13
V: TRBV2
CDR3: CASRGSQFYEQYF

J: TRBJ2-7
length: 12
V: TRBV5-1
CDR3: CASSLVASEQYF

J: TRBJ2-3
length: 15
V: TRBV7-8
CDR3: CASRAPGRNPDTQYF

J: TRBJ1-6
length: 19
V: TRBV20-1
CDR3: CSARDLLGAGGRYNSPLHF

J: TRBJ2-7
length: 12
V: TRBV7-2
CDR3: CASSLNWYEQYF

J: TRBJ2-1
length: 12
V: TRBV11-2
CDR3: CASSLPYNEQFF

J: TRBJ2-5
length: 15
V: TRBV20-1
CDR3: CSARDAGVPQETQYF